The 27 T cell receptor beta chains reported below all come from one sample, sequenced in a study of T cells expressing NK-cell markers. Each CDR3 protein gets one entry in TCRdb, which reprocessed the 5' RACE reads and gives no DNA. There are about 180,000 distinct CDR3 sequences in the sample, with about 18% held by the top ten. The specimen sequenced was blood T cells: a sorted CD56 or NKG2C T cell subset, CD4+ or CD8+ T cells, or bulk PBMC T cells (not recorded which). These receptors all come from a woman between 18 and 70 years old in good health.

V is TRBV6-2 or TRBV6-3 and J is TRBJ1-5; the D call from TCRdb, TRBD1, cannot be confirmed without DNA. From germline, CDR1 is MNHEY and CDR2 SVGEGT. The CDR3 sequence is 15 residues long. CDR3 in amino acids: CASSTGQGGNQPQHF.

This chain joins TRBV19 and TRBJ1-5. CDR3 size: 14 residues. Germline values: CDR1 LNHDA, CDR2 SQIVND (reference sequence). The CDR3 is CASTSDLTHQPQHF.

CDR3 sequence: CASKNRDGPDQPQHF. The chain recombines TRBV2 with TRBJ1-5; with no DNA, the TCRdb D assignment of TRBD1 cannot be verified. Germline CDR1 is SNHLY and CDR2 is FYNNEI. The CDR3 loop spans 15 amino acids.

The V call is TRBV5-1, the J call TRBJ2-7; TCRdb calls TRBD1, which cannot be checked without DNA. Germline V lookup: CDR1 SGHRS, CDR2 YFSETQ. This CDR3 spans 14 amino acids. This CDR3 is CASSFGPQGYEQYF.

This rearrangement joins TRBV7-2 to TRBJ1-2; TCRdb indicates TRBD1, and absent DNA this call remains unverified. This CDR3 has 15 amino acids. The germline V gene encodes CDR1 SGHTA and CDR2 FQGNSA. Here the CDR3 reads CASSSRQGFNYGYTF.

The V call is TRBV12-3 or TRBV12-4, the J call TRBJ1-2. There are 13 residues in the CDR3. The CDR3 spells CASRPGGYYGYTF.

The chain links TRBV5-1 to TRBJ1-1; the D call of TRBD1 rests on TCRdb alone, since no DNA is present to check it. Germline values: CDR1 SGHRS, CDR2 YFSETQ. The CDR3 is 14 amino acids. CDR3 loop: CASNGQGSLTEAFF.

J is TRBJ2-7 and V is TRBV27. Germline CDR1 is MNHEY and CDR2 is SMNVEV (reference sequence). This CDR3 is 12 amino acids long. This chain's CDR3 is CASSLSFAEQYF.

This rearrangement joins TRBV20-1 to TRBJ1-4; TCRdb gives TRBD1 as the D gene, but with no DNA this cannot be confirmed. CDR3 size: 14 residues. The germline V gene encodes CDR1 DFQATT and CDR2 SNEGSKA (reference sequence). CDR3 sequence: CSAYSGTRGEKLFF.

The V call is TRBV20-1, the J call TRBJ2-5; lacking DNA, the TRBD1 call made by TCRdb goes unchecked. The germline CDR1 and CDR2 sequences are DFQATT and SNEGSKA (reference sequence). CDR3 length: 13 residues. The CDR3 sequence is CSARKTGTETQYF.

The V call is TRBV30, the J call TRBJ2-5; TCRdb returns TRBD2, unconfirmable since there is no DNA. Germline CDR1 GTSNPN, CDR2 SVGIG (reference sequence). The CDR3 runs 13 residues. This CDR3 is CAWSVRERETQYF.

CDR3 sequence: CSAAGGQETQYF. This sequence joins TRBV20-1 and TRBJ2-5; with no DNA, the TCRdb D assignment of TRBD2 cannot be verified. CDR1 is DFQATT and CDR2 is SNEGSKA in the germline V gene (reference sequence). This CDR3 has 12 amino acids.

The CDR3 sequence: CASSLRPEETQYF. The rearrangement uses TRBV7-3 and TRBJ2-5. Per the germline V gene, CDR1 is SGHTA and CDR2 is FQGTGA. This CDR3 is 13 amino acids long. Complete variable domain (other parts from reference TRBV7-3 and TRBJ2-5): GAGVSQTPSNKVTEKGKYVELRCDPISGHTALYWYRQSLGQGPEFLIYFQGTGAADDSGLPNDRFFAVRPEGSVSTLKIQRTERGDSAVYLCASSLRPEETQYFGPGTRLLVL.

V and J are TRBV7-2 and TRBJ1-4. Germline assignment: CDR1 SGHTA and CDR2 FQGNSA. The CDR3 is made up of 15 amino acids. CDR3 protein: CASSLSPGRNEKLFF.

This chain joins TRBV29-1 and TRBJ2-7; TCRdb gives TRBD1 as the D gene, but with no DNA this cannot be confirmed. The CDR3 runs to 15 residues. Germline V CDR1 and CDR2: SQVTM, ANQGSEA. CDR3 in amino acids: CSVEDSGTGAYEQYF.

V is TRBV5-1 and J is TRBJ1-5. The CDR3 totals 15 residues. Germline V gene data show CDR1 as SGHRS and CDR2 as YFSETQ. CDR3 sequence: CASSLGPQTDQPQHF.

V is TRBV20-1 and J is TRBJ2-3; the TCRdb call, TRBD1, lacks DNA for checking. This CDR3 region has 15 residues. The germline gives CDR1 DFQATT, CDR2 SNEGSKA (reference sequence). The CDR3 sequence: CSARWGGEGTDTQYF.

The V and J genes are TRBV20-1 and TRBJ2-3; the D call of TRBD2 rests on TCRdb alone, since no DNA is present to check it. The CDR3 is made up of 14 amino acids. Germline V CDR1 and CDR2: DFQATT, SNEGSKA (reference sequence). The CDR3 protein is CSASSGLAGDTQYF.

The genes are TRBV29-1 and TRBJ1-1. CDR3 length: 13 residues. Germline loops: CDR1 SQVTM, CDR2 ANQGSEA. The CDR3 loop reads CSAGRKTNTEAFF.

The chain has TRBV29-1 and TRBJ2-1. Germline assignment: CDR1 SQVTM and CDR2 ANQGSEA. There are 11 residues in the CDR3. CDR3 loop: CSGSSYNEQFF.

The chain joins TRBV7-2 to TRBJ2-1; TCRdb designates TRBD1, a call that cannot be tested without DNA. This CDR3 is 14 amino acids long. Germline CDR1 is SGHTA and CDR2 is FQGNSA. CDR3 region: CASSATRGTGEQFF.

The chain links TRBV3-1 to TRBJ1-4; checking the TCRdb D call of TRBD1 is not possible without DNA. Germline V gene sequence: CDR1 LGHDT, CDR2 YNNKEL (reference sequence). This CDR3 is 12 amino acids long. This CDR3 is CASSPRQGVLFF.

The chain is built from TRBV12-3 or TRBV12-4 and TRBJ1-1; the TCRdb D gene call, TRBD1, has no DNA to confirm it. The CDR3 sequence is 14 residues long. The CDR3 sequence is CASSPRLGGTEAFF.

The J gene is TRBJ2-3, the V gene TRBV9; TCRdb designates TRBD2, a call that cannot be tested without DNA. The CDR3 is made up of 14 amino acids. CDR1 and CDR2 from the germline V gene are SGDLS and YYNGEE. Here the CDR3 reads CASGGLAVTDTQYF.

The chain is built from TRBV4-2 and TRBJ2-7; TCRdb designates TRBD2, a call that cannot be tested without DNA. The CDR3 extends over 14 amino acids. Germline assignment: CDR1 LGHNA and CDR2 YNFKEQ. The CDR3: CASSPLAGGSEQYF.

The J gene is TRBJ2-7, the V gene TRBV5-1; TCRdb reports TRBD2, a call that lacks DNA to check it against. The germline gives CDR1 SGHRS, CDR2 YFSETQ. The CDR3 is made up of 13 amino acids. The CDR3: CASTESGVYEQYF. The variable domain in full, completed from reference TRBV5-1 and TRBJ2-7, reads KAGVTQTPRYLIKTRGQQVTLSCSPISGHRSVSWYQQTPGQGLQFLFEYFSETQRNKGNFPGRFSGRQFSNSRSEMNVSTLELGDSALYLCASTESGVYEQYFGPGTRLTVT.

The J gene is TRBJ2-7, the V gene TRBV20-1; the D gene TCRdb calls, TRBD1, cannot be checked with no DNA. Germline V gene sequence: CDR1 DFQATT, CDR2 SNEGSKA (reference sequence). The CDR3 loop spans 14 amino acids. CDR3 in amino acids: CSAMVPDGASEQYF.